This T cell receptor (beta chain) comes out of a study of shared clonotypes between healthy human individuals. Findings and caveats of the study: The authors sampled blood alone, and tissue repertoires likely differ.

Germline CDR1 MNHEY, CDR2 SVGAGI. V lost 2 bases, J lost 4 bases, and 2 bases stayed unmatched. The CDR3 covers 15 residues. About this clone: Its antigen remains unknown. The sample has other DNA sequences that encode this CDR3 too.

The method was immunoSEQ multiplex PCR; TCRdb's version includes in-frame clones alone and lacks a portion of them. The sample holds 2 million to 2.5 million clones, almost 96% seen once. This TCR derives from a man in his late teens or twenties in good health. Input material: naive CD4+ T cells sorted from blood. The subset is: CD45RA+ positively selected. The chain combines TRBV6-5 with TRBJ1-2, with TRBD1 matching 12 bases. CDR3 nucleotide sequence: TGTGCCAGCAGTTACGGGACAGGGGGCGGCTATGGCTACACCTTC. It codes for CASSYGTGGGYGYTF.